The clone carrying this T cell receptor beta chain has ten or more counts. Its antigen is unidentified. The sample belongs to a study of T cells after yellow fever vaccination. Whole-study findings and limits: Faster peaking, at day 5 versus 15, marked a secondary response that was weaker. The study re-detected most primary-vaccination clones after the booster (under 97% CD4, around 90% CD8).

CDR1 and CDR2 (germline): LGHDT, YNNKEL (reference sequence). This CDR3 is 14 amino acids long. Deletions cut 2 bases from V and 5 bases from J, with 7 bases between. They built TCR cDNA with 5'RACE template switching, a step that put in a universal primer site and UMIs. From the 5' RACE reads, TCRdb called clonotypes with MiXCR, one entry per CDR3 protein. The sample carries about 330,000 distinct CDR3 sequences, approximately 8% recorded once. The TCR comes from a man aged 18 to 29 who received the YFV17D yellow fever vaccine. The chain recombines TRBV3-1 with TRBJ1-6; D remains unclear. Material: PBMCs, obtained more than 35 days after the first yellow fever vaccination. CDR3 sequence reads: CASSQRDNNSPLHF. For the CDR3, the DNA is TGTGCCAGCAGCCAACGAGACAATAATTCACCCCTCCACTTT.